These 18 T cell receptor beta chains share one sample of origin, sequenced in a study of spatial heterogeneity in lung cancer. Time point: sample taken at primary tumor resection. TCRdb re-called the 5' RACE reads through MiXCR, storing one row per CDR3 protein. The sample includes just under 95,000 distinct CDR3 sequences, approximately 12% of them seen just once. The specimen was PBMCs, collected at surgery. The receptor set was obtained from a male donor with early-stage non-small cell lung cancer.

The chain uses TRBV11-2 and TRBJ2-3; D possibly matches TRBD1 or TRBD2 (6 bases each). CDR3 length equals 16 residues. Germline V gene data show CDR1 as SGHAT and CDR2 as FQNNGV. Trimming shortened V by 5 bases and J by 4 bases, and 19 bases separated the two germline ends. The CDR3 loop reads CASSRPWGANADTQYF. CDR3 DNA sequence: TGTGCCAGCAGCAGACCTTGGGGGGCCAACGCAGATACGCAGTATTTT.

The V and J genes are TRBV11-3 and TRBJ2-3; the match to TRBD1 covers 8 bases. With V trimmed by 5 bases and J by 6 bases, 7 bases remained unmatched. The germline V gene encodes CDR1 SGHNT and CDR2 YENEEA. CDR3 length equals 14 residues. The CDR3 reads CASSPSTGVDTQYF. The CDR3 bases are TGTGCCAGCAGCCCCTCGACAGGGGTCGATACGCAGTATTTT.

This clonotype has at least ten counts. The rearrangement uses TRBV2 and TRBJ2-4; D unresolved. Germline-derived CDR1 and CDR2 are SNHLY and FYNNEI. This CDR3 comprises 14 residues. V shed 3 bases and J shed 7 bases, with 13 bases lying between them. The CDR3 DNA reads as TGTGCCAGCAGTGATAGGAGTTTAAAGAACATTCAGTACTTC. Protein: CASSDRSLKNIQYF.

This clonotype was observed many times. This sequence joins TRBV7-3 and TRBJ2-3; D unclear. The V end was cut by 3 bases, the J end by 1 base, with 2 bases between. There are 12 residues in the CDR3. Germline loops: CDR1 SGHTA, CDR2 FQGTGA. CDR3 bases: TGTGCCAGCAGCTTGGGCACAGATACGCAGTATTTT. Amino acids: CASSLGTDTQYF.

The chain combines TRBV25-1 with TRBJ2-3; TRBD2 is a possible D gene (6 bases). CDR3 length equals 13 residues. The ends were cut back, 5 bases at V and 9 bases at J, with 15 bases in the middle. The V gene's germline CDR1 is MGHDK and CDR2 SYGVNS. The CDR3 DNA reads TGTGCCAGCAGTAACCCGGGCCGGGGGACGCAGTATTTT. Translating it yields CASSNPGRGTQYF.

Only a few counts were recorded for this clonotype. The V call is TRBV6-2 or TRBV6-3, the J call TRBJ2-5, with a tentative D call TRBD2 (6 bases). The CDR3 covers 16 residues. Germline-derived CDR1 and CDR2 are MNHEY and SVGEGT. V lost 0 bases to trimming and J lost 5 bases, with 16 bases between them. The CDR3 sequence: CASSYSPSGRGETQYF. The CDR3 region has the DNA TGTGCCAGCAGTTACTCCCCCAGCGGGCGGGGTGAGACCCAGTACTTC.

The chain employs TRBV7-2 and TRBJ2-7; D perhaps matches TRBD1 (5 bases). The germline CDR1 and CDR2 sequences are SGHTA and FQGNSA. The ends were cut back, 1 base at V and 2 bases at J, with 9 bases in the middle. The CDR3 loop spans 14 amino acids. CDR3 bases: TGTGCCAGCAGCTTAGTTCAGGGCACCTACGAGCAGTACTTC. Residues: CASSLVQGTYEQYF.

This chain links TRBV12-3 or TRBV12-4 with TRBJ2-2; 7 bases agree with TRBD1. The CDR3 is made up of 15 amino acids. V shed 1 base and J 5 bases; nucleotides not matched to a gene: 4. As DNA, the CDR3 is TGTGCCAGCAGTTTAGGAGGGGGCTCTACCGGGGAGCTGTTTTTT. Translated, it gives CASSLGGGSTGELFF.

This clonotype was counted at least ten times. The chain is built from TRBV6-2 or TRBV6-3 and TRBJ1-2; a weak D match, TRBD1 (6 bases). Germline-derived CDR1 and CDR2 are MNHEY and SVGEGT. The CDR3 runs 13 residues. V lost 7 bases and J 4 bases, leaving 13 bases between the germline ends. CDR3 in amino acids: CASNPTGIYGYTF. The CDR3 nucleotides read TGTGCCAGCAACCCGACAGGAATCTATGGCTACACCTTC.

The chain combines TRBV20-1 with TRBJ1-1, with D maybe TRBD1 (5 bases). Germline V gives CDR1 DFQATT, CDR2 SNEGSKA (reference sequence). Trimming took off 6 bases at V and 1 base at J, with 9 bases between the two ends. This CDR3 is 12 amino acids long. The CDR3 sequence is CSAGRPNTEAFF. The CDR3 DNA is TGCAGTGCGGGGCGTCCGAACACTGAAGCTTTCTTT.

This clonotype was seen a handful of times. V gene TRBV29-1 combines with J gene TRBJ2-3; 7 bases are a match to TRBD2. CDR1 is SQVTM and CDR2 is ANQGSEA in the germline V gene. V gave up 3 bases and J gave up 5 bases; unmatched junction bases: 5. The CDR3 is made up of 13 amino acids. CDR3 bases: TGCAGCGTTGAGGGCGGGGGTATAGATACGCAGTATTTT. Translated, it gives CSVEGGGIDTQYF.

The CDR3 reads CASSPFPRGTGELFF. The DNA of the CDR3 is TGTGCCAGCAGCCCCTTCCCTAGGGGCACCGGGGAGCTGTTTTTT. The rearrangement links TRBV13 to TRBJ2-2; possibly TRBD1 for D (5 bases). The CDR3 has 15 amino acids. Germline V gene lookup returns CDR1 PRHDT and CDR2 FYEKMQ (reference sequence). The V end was cut by 5 bases, the J end by 4 bases, with 14 bases between.

The chain has TRBV5-1 and TRBJ1-4; 7 nucleotides agree with TRBD1. The CDR3 sequence is 15 residues long. CDR1 and CDR2 (germline): SGHRS, YFSETQ. After removal of 4 bases from V and 5 bases from J, the junction contained 8 bases not matched to a gene. The CDR3 DNA follows: TGCGCCAGCAGCCGGAGCGGACAGGACAATGAAAAACTGTTTTTT. It encodes CASSRSGQDNEKLFF.

This clonotype was detected many times. The chain recombines TRBV7-2 with TRBJ1-1; no definite D call. The V end lost 1 base, the J end lost 6 bases, and 15 bases lay between the germline ends. The CDR3 consists of 15 residues. Germline-derived CDR1 and CDR2 are SGHTA and FQGNSA. In DNA, the CDR3 is TGTGCCAGCAGCTTAGTTACGGGAGCGTACGCTGAAGCTTTCTTT. Translated: CASSLVTGAYAEAFF. Full variable domain (missing parts from reference TRBV7-2 and TRBJ1-1): GAGVSQSPSNKVTEKGKDVELRCDPISGHTALYWYRQSLGQGLEFLIYFQGNSAPDKSGLPSDRFSAERTGGSVSTLTIQRTQQEDSAVYLCASSLVTGAYAEAFFGQGTRLTVV.

This clonotype came up many times. The V and J genes are TRBV29-1 and TRBJ1-2; perhaps TRBD1 as D (6 bases). The CDR3 loop spans 12 amino acids. The V gene lost 2 bases and the J gene lost 5 bases, with 9 bases spanning the gap. Germline V gene lookup returns CDR1 SQVTM and CDR2 ANQGSEA. The CDR3 DNA sequence: TGCAGCGTTGAATCGACAGGATATGGCTACACCTTC. Translation: CSVESTGYGYTF.

The J gene is TRBJ2-7, the V gene TRBV4-3; D possibly matches TRBD1 or TRBD2 (6 bases each). The germline CDR1 and CDR2 sequences are LGHNA and YSLEER. The V end lost 0 bases, the J end lost 9 bases, and 18 bases lay between the germline ends. This CDR3 spans 15 amino acids. CDR3 DNA sequence: TGCGCCAGCAGCCAAGATCGGGGGCCCGAAGCGGGGCAGTACTTC. Its protein is CASSQDRGPEAGQYF.

The sample holds a few counts of this clonotype. The chain uses TRBV11-2 and TRBJ2-5; D is perhaps TRBD1 or TRBD2 (6 bases each). Trimming pared 1 base from V and 2 bases from J, leaving 11 bases between. This CDR3 region has 15 residues. Germline V gives CDR1 SGHAT, CDR2 FQNNGV. The CDR3 DNA sequence: TGTGCCAGCAGCTTAGCGGGGGCGCAACAAGAGACCCAGTACTTC. Translating it yields CASSLAGAQQETQYF.

The CDR3 DNA is TGCGCCAGCAGCCAAGATCACAGGACAAAAGCGTGGTACTTC. It specifies CASSQDHRTKAWYF. The gene calls are TRBV4-1 and TRBJ2-4, with D perhaps TRBD1 (5 bases). Trimming pared 0 bases from V and 15 bases from J, leaving 18 bases between. Germline V gene sequence: CDR1 MGHRA, CDR2 YSYEKL. CDR3 length: 14 amino acids.